The 3 T cell receptor beta chains below were found in one sample sequenced in a study of CD8 T cells in Susac syndrome. An amount of RNA that ranged from about 0.45 to 1 ug was reverse transcribed with random hexamers. TCRdb itself ran the immunoSEQ multiplex PCR reads through MiXCR, one entry per CDR3 protein. The sample lists tens of thousands of distinct CDR3 sequences, 93% occurring once. The sample taken for sequencing was CD4+ T cells from PBMCs. The origin of the receptors is a human donor with Susac syndrome.

V and J are TRBV3-1 and TRBJ2-1; D could derive from TRBD1 or TRBD2 (6 bases each). The CDR3 covers 19 residues. V was trimmed by 0 bases and J by 3 bases, leaving 21 bases between them. Looked up from germline, CDR1 is LGHDT and CDR2 is YNNKEL (reference sequence). For the CDR3, the DNA is TGTGCCAGCAGCCAAGATCGGATGGGGGAAAGGGGGGTCTACAATGAGCAGTTCTTC. It encodes CASSQDRMGERGVYNEQFF.

This chain connects TRBV28 to TRBJ1-5; 9 nucleotides line up with TRBD1. Germline CDR1 reads MDHEN; CDR2 reads SYDVKM. The CDR3 contains 15 residues. Trimming at V came to 4 bases and at J to 4 bases, leaving 5 bases not matched to a gene. The CDR3 region has the DNA TGTGCCAGCAGTTCCCCCGGGACAGGGAATCAGCCCCAGCATTTT. Translated, it gives CASSSPGTGNQPQHF. Looking up the rest from reference TRBV28 and TRBJ1-5 gives the full variable domain: DVKVTQSSRYLVKRTGEKVFLECVQDMDHENMFWYRQDPGLGLRLIYFSYDVKMKEKGDIPEGYSVSREKKERFSLILESASTNQTSMYLCASSSPGTGNQPQHFGDGTRLSIL.

V usage is TRBV10-3 and J usage is TRBJ2-6; possibly TRBD1 for D (6 bases). Germline CDR1 reads ENHRY; CDR2 reads SYGVKD. V was pared by 6 bases and J by 2 bases, with 8 bases between. This CDR3 spans 14 amino acids. The CDR3 region has the DNA TGTGCCATCAGACAGGGCCCTGGGGCCAACGTCCTGACTTTC. This translates into CAIRQGPGANVLTF.